This is a list of T cell receptor beta chains from one sample in a study of persistence of HIV-infected CD4 T cells. Their specific antigens are unknown. Data came from immunoSEQ multiplex PCR; TCRdb stores just in-frame clones and leaves some out. The table records some 40,000 clones, approximately 89% of them present only once. The material sequenced was CD4+ T cells sorted from PBMCs after approximately 20-hour stimulation, taken from a patient who received antiretroviral therapy. The receptors come from an adult man with HIV who was CMV-seropositive. CDR3s include the opening cysteine and the closing phenylalanine or tryptophan.

>TRBV10-3|TRBJ2-3
CAIMGRFSGGTDTQYF
>TRBV5-1|TRBJ2-1
CASSLLREKFF
>TRBV7-9|TRBJ2-3
CASSQRTSGNTDTQYF
>TRBV29-1|TRBJ2-3
CSVPLSLTDTQYF
>TRBV5-1|TRBJ2-3
CASSLGQGGTDTQYF
>TRBV5-1|TRBJ1-5
CASSFGPDQPQHF
>TRBV5-4|TRBJ1-2
CASTNGGGRGPGYTF
>TRBV4-2|TRBJ2-2
CASSQGGFGGLTGELFF
>TRBV28|TRBJ1-6
CASTTISSYNSPLHF
>TRBV7-9|TRBJ2-3
CASNPRAADTQYF
>TRBV9|TRBJ1-1
CASSVDWGQVYTEAFF
>TRBV7-9|TRBJ1-6
CASRKQGSSSYNSPLHF
>TRBV10-1|TRBJ2-2
CASSERDRHTGELFF
>TRBV7-2|TRBJ2-2
CASSLAPPAGGRAGELFF
>TRBV6-2/TRBV6-3|TRBJ1-4
CASSYSRDKRNEKLFF
>TRBV27|TRBJ2-7
CASSLRGAEHYEQYF
>TRBV2|TRBJ2-2
CASSVQTGGGELFF
>TRBV2|TRBJ1-5
CASSEASGIGNQPQHF
>TRBV5-1|TRBJ2-2
CASSPPTTNTGELFF
>TRBV19|TRBJ1-1
CASSFGGGLNTEAFF
>TRBV5-4|TRBJ2-2
CASSPGTFLNTGELFF
>TRBV3-1/TRBV3-2|TRBJ1-2
CASSQEAGTAPGGYTF
>TRBV10-2|TRBJ1-6
CASSDRVGGNSPLHF
>TRBV5-1|TRBJ1-1
CASSWTVNTEAFF
>TRBV10-3|TRBJ1-1
CAISPDMNTEAFF
>TRBV9|TRBJ1-1
CASSPTGGTEAFF
>TRBV7-2|TRBJ2-2
CASRPTSGGNTGELFF
>TRBV18|TRBJ1-5
CASSPFPGGNQPQHF
>TRBV6-5|TRBJ1-1
CASSYSGGNTEAFF
>TRBV6-6|TRBJ2-1
CASSEQGASYNEQFF
>TRBV29-1|TRBJ2-7
CSVAQVGSNYEQYF
>TRBV18|TRBJ1-2
CASSPILSTGGYGYTF
>TRBV9|TRBJ2-1
CASSPETAAEQFF
>TRBV6-4|TRBJ2-1
CASSDSPSGSQSYNEQFF
>TRBV2|TRBJ2-2
CASTGQGAMTGELFF
>TRBV19|TRBJ2-5
CASSIRGPGGETQYF
>TRBV5-8|TRBJ2-7
CASSRGLGYEQYF
>TRBV24-1|TRBJ1-4
CATSDGGRGNEKLFF
>TRBV5-4|TRBJ1-2
CASSLAERGLYGYTF
>TRBV3-1/TRBV3-2|TRBJ1-3
CASSQEWVRGNTIYF
>TRBV2|TRBJ1-2
CASSPSPGGHYGYTF
>TRBV12-5|TRBJ2-2
CASGLDGPGTGELFF
>TRBV9|TRBJ2-3
CASSVGGGAFTDTQYF
>TRBV7-9|TRBJ1-4
CASSRTGSEKLFF
>TRBV19|TRBJ2-7
CASSSLVEQYF
>TRBV12-5|TRBJ2-2
CASGLGTSTGELFF
>TRBV2|TRBJ2-7
CASRSSGGVYEQYF
>TRBV28|TRBJ1-2
CASSFGQVNGYTF
>TRBV5-1|TRBJ2-7
CAGSSRTGGVYEQYF
>TRBV19|TRBJ1-4
CASSIRGTNEKLFF
>TRBV6-5|TRBJ1-6
CASSYSSDNSPLHF
>TRBV28|TRBJ1-1
CASSFSPADTEAFF
>TRBV29-1|TRBJ1-1
CSVDNTVEAFF
>TRBV10-1|TRBJ2-2
CASNRGTGELFF